The clone carrying this T cell receptor (beta chain) occurred a few times. Antigen specificity is unknown. Here immunoSEQ multiplex PCR was the method, and the copy in TCRdb shows in-frame clones only, minus some. The repertoire holds about 2,800 clones, with approximately 25% as singletons. These data originate in a study of T cells in localized non-small cell lung cancer. Study results and caveats: Clonality peaked in uninvolved adjacent lung rather than tumor. Detection in adjacent lung was observed for a median roughly 62 of the top 100 tumor clones. Patients showing higher blood T cell density tended to see longer overall survival. Sequencing covered just one tumor region, so heterogeneity cannot be ruled out.

J gave up 1 base and V 3 bases, and 4 bases lay outside the gene matches. Germline V lookup: CDR1 SNHLY, CDR2 FYNNEI. This CDR3 has 16 residues. The sequence was obtained from a female donor older than 55 with stage III lung adenocarcinoma. V usage is TRBV2 and J usage is TRBJ2-3; TRBD2 matches 10 bases. The sequences come from lung tumor tissue, collected before any cancer treatment. CDR3 sequence: CASSDASGSRTDTQYF. CDR3 nucleotides: TGTGCCAGCAGTGACGCTAGCGGGAGCCGCACAGATACGCAGTATTTT.